This TCR beta chain is from a study of blood T cell repertoires in COVID-19 (dated by TCRdb to 2018 to 2020). In terms of the full investigation: The collaborator samples originated in the United States, Italy and Spain and spanned the acute and convalescent phases of COVID-19. HLA class I and class II types, where available, came from metadata supplied by the sample provider rather than from assay-based typing. Deeply sampled blood TCRbeta repertoires from subjects exposed to, actively infected with, or recovered from COVID-19 were included in the dataset. The repertoires were released in a freely available public database meant as a resource for research on the immune response to SARS-CoV-2. The material from the prospective study consisted of cDNA or gDNA derived from T cells, B-cell-depleted T cells, or PBMCs. Nearly every sample came with metadata listing a de-identified subject ID, COVID-19 status, age in years and sex. Samples were obtained from the ongoing ImmuneRACE study (first 160 participants) and from about 1,300 subjects provided by 6 global collaborators.

Via the germline V gene, CDR1 is ENHRY and CDR2 SYGVKD. From its cysteine to its phenylalanine, the CDR3 spans 13 amino acids. The retained sequence is limited to the CDR3, 39 bases, with the frame set at the first base. Trimming takes 11 bases off V and 5 bases off J; junction bases not matched to a gene: 8. At one collaborating source in Seattle, patients were enrolled during active infection and were followed longitudinally through the course of disease. Whole blood was collected in K2EDTA tubes by collaborating institutions according to the institutions' own protocols. Collaborator samples were shipped for TCRbeta analysis as frozen whole blood, isolated PBMCs, or DNA extracted from either sample type. Beyond this particular receptor, the publication reports: The amount of clinical and demographic metadata varied by source and participant and was provided uncurated.

TCRbeta CDR3 regions were amplified from genomic DNA using the immunoSEQ Assay, a bias-controlled multiplex PCR. In the authors' own workflow: The number of nucleated cells in each sample was estimated from the amplification of reference gene primers within the assay. Sequence reads were collapsed and filtered to measure the absolute abundance of every unique TCRbeta CDR3 rearrangement. For each sample, productive Simpson clonality was calculated by taking the square root of Simpson's diversity index across productive rearrangements. TCRdb's version of the immuneACCESS table is confined to in-frame rearrangements and falls short of the full clone set. An unresolved V gene accounts for under half of the shortfall where checked; the remainder is of unknown origin. For V, J and clone size, that table is used; D and trimming come from the DNA. Counted in this sample were 150,000 to 200,000 clones; roughly 80% of them appeared once. About 8.3% of the sample is taken by the ten largest.

As concerns this clone: This receptor's antigen is unknown. Base qualities are not at hand, and no much larger clone is one base apart.

Sequencing used peripheral blood. In this chain, TRBV10-3 is recombined with TRBJ2-1, with 8 bases in between that match TRBD2. The TCR originated in a woman aged 65 to 85 with COVID-19, enrolled during active disease. The encoded CDR3 is CASSGGFNNEQFF. The nucleotide sequence is TGTGCCTCCAGCGGGGGTTTTAACAATGAGCAGTTCTTC.